One sample yielded the 23 T cell receptor beta chains listed below, sequenced in a study of human T cells and chemical hapten exposure. RNA extraction used unfractionated whole blood as the source of total RNA. TCRdb independently ran MiXCR on the 5' RACE reads; one entry per CDR3 protein. The table includes approximately 81,000 distinct CDR3 sequences, under 10% detected once. These receptors all stem from a male donor in good health.

Only a few counts were recorded for this clonotype. This chain links TRBV11-3 with TRBJ2-3; tentative D call: TRBD1 (6 bases). Deletions cut 1 base from V and 2 bases from J, with 13 bases between. CDR3 length equals 16 residues. CDR1 SGHNT and CDR2 YENEEA come from the germline V gene. The CDR3 loop is CASSLGSQGLTDTQYF. Written as DNA, the CDR3 is TGTGCCAGCAGCTTAGGGTCGCAGGGGCTCACAGATACGCAGTATTTT.

The V and J genes are TRBV5-1 and TRBJ2-4; a possible D gene is TRBD2 (6 bases). Germline CDR1 reads SGHRS; CDR2 reads YFSETQ. This CDR3 is 16 amino acids long. V was cut by 0 bases and J by 1 base, with 11 bases left in between. In DNA, the CDR3 is TGCGCCAGCAGCTTGGTCCAGCGGGCGGCCAAAAACATTCAGTACTTC. Residues: CASSLVQRAAKNIQYF.

This clonotype was seen at least ten times. The chain combines TRBV14 with TRBJ2-1; 8 bases map to TRBD2. CDR3 length: 16 residues. Trimming removed 6 bases from V and 0 bases from J; junction bases left unmatched: 7. The germline V gene has CDR1 SGHDN and CDR2 FVKESK. CDR3 amino acids: CASRRAGVSSYNEQFF. The CDR3 DNA reads TGTGCCAGCAGGCGAGCGGGGGTGAGCTCCTACAATGAGCAGTTCTTC.

The chain combines TRBV20-1 with TRBJ1-3; 7 bases agree with TRBD1. Germline-derived CDR1 and CDR2 are DFQATT and SNEGSKA (reference sequence). V was clipped by 0 bases and J by 3 bases; unmatched bases: 5. The CDR3 has 15 amino acids. The CDR3 DNA sequence: TGCAGTGCTAGAGAGAAGGGGGCGTTTGGAAACACCATATATTTT. It is translated as CSAREKGAFGNTIYF.

This clonotype was counted only a few times. The chain carries TRBV29-1 and TRBJ2-3; D may be TRBD2 (5 bases). Trimming pared 7 bases from V and 1 base from J, leaving 9 bases between. Germline V gene data show CDR1 as SQVTM and CDR2 as ANQGSEA. This CDR3 spans 12 amino acids. The CDR3 DNA follows: TGCAGCGGATTTAGCGGCACAGATACGCAGTATTTT. It codes for CSGFSGTDTQYF.

This clonotype was detected ten times or more. V and J are TRBV29-1 and TRBJ1-1; D uncertain. Germline CDR1 reads SQVTM; CDR2 reads ANQGSEA. V was trimmed by 4 bases and J by 1 base, leaving 13 bases between them. This CDR3 spans 14 amino acids. The CDR3 reads CSVGMPGSNTEAFF. CDR3 nucleotides: TGCAGCGTTGGGATGCCAGGTTCGAACACTGAAGCTTTCTTT.

This clonotype was counted many times. The chain recombines TRBV29-1 with TRBJ2-7; 9 nucleotides agree with TRBD1. The CDR3 covers 12 residues. Per germline, CDR1 SQVTM and CDR2 ANQGSEA. Trimming at V came to 4 bases and at J to 4 bases, leaving 2 bases not matched to a gene. The CDR3 coding sequence is TGCAGCGTTGTAGGGACAGGGTACGAGCAGTACTTC. Encoded protein: CSVVGTGYEQYF.

The V call is TRBV11-2, the J call TRBJ2-7; D gene uncertain. The CDR3 is made up of 15 amino acids. Trimming stripped 0 bases from V and 2 bases from J, with 11 bases between. CDR1 is SGHAT, CDR2 FQNNGV, per germline. Here the CDR3 DNA reads TGTGCCAGCAGCTTAGAATCAGCGCCAGCCTACGAGCAGTACTTC. Translation gives CASSLESAPAYEQYF.

The chain couples TRBV7-8 to TRBJ2-2; D is uncertain. This CDR3 comprises 16 residues. From germline, CDR1 is SGHVS and CDR2 FQNEAQ. Trimming left V 3 bases short and J 2 bases short, with 13 bases between. DNA for the CDR3: TGTGCCAGCAGCTTTGGTACGACACTTAACACCGGGGAGCTGTTTTTT. Encoded protein: CASSFGTTLNTGELFF.

This clonotype was recorded a few times. The chain has TRBV19 and TRBJ2-7; no reliable D call. Germline V gives CDR1 LNHDA, CDR2 SQIVND (reference sequence). Trimming took 1 base from V and 3 from J, leaving 10 bases between them. The CDR3 loop spans 14 amino acids. The CDR3 sequence is CASSIAGTVYEQYF. The CDR3 nucleotides are TGTGCCAGTAGTATAGCGGGCACTGTCTACGAGCAGTACTTC.

This clonotype was counted many times. J is TRBJ2-3 and V is TRBV20-1, with D unresolved. Germline assignment: CDR1 DFQATT and CDR2 SNEGSKA (reference sequence). V lost 5 bases, J lost 3 bases, and 6 bases lay in between. The CDR3 is made up of 11 amino acids. The CDR3 nucleotides read TGCAGTGCTGGTGGAACAGATACGCAGTATTTT. This codes for CSAGGTDTQYF.

The table lists this clonotype with a few counts. The J gene is TRBJ1-2, the V gene TRBV5-4, with D perhaps TRBD1 (5 bases). Germline V gene sequence: CDR1 SGHNT, CDR2 YYREEE (reference sequence). Trimming stripped 2 bases from V and 4 bases from J, with 15 bases between. This CDR3 has 15 amino acids. DNA for the CDR3: TGTGCCAGCAGCTTACCGGGACGGGACTCCTATGGCTACACCTTC. Its translation is CASSLPGRDSYGYTF.

This chain joins TRBV10-1 and TRBJ2-5; D unclear. V dropped 0 bases and J dropped 0 bases, with 8 bases sitting between them. Looked up from germline, CDR1 is WNHNN and CDR2 is SYGVQD (reference sequence). This CDR3 has 15 residues. The CDR3 loop is CASSESRQNQETQYF. CDR3 bases: TGCGCCAGCAGTGAGTCGCGGCAGAACCAAGAGACCCAGTACTTC.

The chain combines TRBV7-6 with TRBJ1-1; D uncertain. The CDR3 has 13 residues. Deletions cut 5 bases from V and 0 bases from J, with 7 bases between. Germline CDR1 and CDR2: SGHVS and FNYEAQ. In DNA, the CDR3 is TGTGCCAGCAGCCCTTACATGAACACTGAAGCTTTCTTT. Protein sequence: CASSPYMNTEAFF.

This clonotype was observed many times. The chain uses TRBV12-3 or TRBV12-4 and TRBJ2-3; 9 bases agree with TRBD2. The CDR3 totals 15 residues. V dropped 5 bases and J dropped 5; count of bases not matched to a gene: 8. The CDR3 loop is CASSTRTSAKDTQYF. In DNA form, the CDR3 reads TGTGCCAGCAGTACCCGGACTAGCGCGAAAGATACGCAGTATTTT.

This clonotype was found many times. CDR3 protein: CASSQREGTEAFF. The DNA for the CDR3 is TGTGCCAGCAGCCAACGGGAGGGGACTGAAGCTTTCTTT. The chain carries TRBV3-1 and TRBJ1-1; D may be TRBD1 (5 bases). The CDR3 length is 13 residues. The ends were cut back, 2 bases at V and 5 bases at J, with 9 bases in the middle. Per the germline V gene, CDR1 is LGHDT and CDR2 is YNNKEL (reference sequence). Supplemented by reference TRBV3-1 and TRBJ1-1, the full variable domain reads DTAVSQTPKYLVTQMGNDKSIKCEQNLGHDTMYWYKQDSKKFLKIMFSYNNKELIINETVPNRFSPKSPDKAHLNLHINSLELGDSAVYFCASSQREGTEAFFGQGTRLTVV.

The rearrangement links TRBV5-1 to TRBJ2-1; unclear D gene. V dropped 0 bases and J dropped 5 bases, with 6 bases sitting between them. The germline gives CDR1 SGHRS, CDR2 YFSETQ. The CDR3 has 13 amino acids. CDR3 loop: CASSLARNNEQFF. The CDR3 DNA reads TGCGCCAGCAGCTTGGCTCGAAACAATGAGCAGTTCTTC.

This clonotype has at least ten counts. The rearrangement uses TRBV11-2 and TRBJ2-7; D is uncertain. The ends were cut back, 4 bases at V and 3 bases at J, with 7 bases in the middle. The CDR3 spans 12 residues. The V gene's germline CDR1 is SGHAT and CDR2 FQNNGV. CDR3 sequence reads: CASSSSNYEQYF. The CDR3 nucleotides are TGTGCCAGCAGCTCGAGCAACTACGAGCAGTACTTC.

Only a few counts were recorded for this clonotype. The chain has TRBV2 and TRBJ2-7; 9 bases are shared with TRBD2. V trimming: 7 bases; J trimming: 8 bases; junction bases outside the gene matches: 9. The CDR3 runs to 13 residues. The germline CDR1 and CDR2 sequences are SNHLY and FYNNEI. CDR3 protein: CASTESLAGKQYF. Written as DNA, the CDR3 is TGTGCCAGCACCGAAAGTCTAGCGGGGAAGCAGTACTTC.

Many counts were recorded for this clonotype. The V and J genes are TRBV25-1 and TRBJ2-3, with a weak D call TRBD1 (7 bases). The CDR3 totals 16 residues. Trimming shortened V by 2 bases and J by 4 bases, and 16 bases separated the two germline ends. Per the germline V gene, CDR1 is MGHDK and CDR2 is SYGVNS. CDR3 bases: TGTGCCAGCAGTGAACCGGAGGGGGCCGAGGCAGATACGCAGTATTTT. It encodes CASSEPEGAEADTQYF.

This clonotype has a handful of counts. The J gene is TRBJ2-1, the V gene TRBV29-1; 8 bases are shared with TRBD2. This CDR3 has 15 residues. Per germline, CDR1 SQVTM and CDR2 ANQGSEA. The V gene end was trimmed by 7 bases and the J gene end by 8 bases; junction bases not matched to a gene: 16. The DNA for the CDR3 is TGCAGCGCCAGGTTCGCGGGACTAGTTTTGGATGAGCAGTTCTTC. Its protein is CSARFAGLVLDEQFF.

This clonotype has only a few counts. The chain carries TRBV7-8 and TRBJ1-4; 9 nucleotides line up with TRBD1. CDR1 is SGHVS and CDR2 is FQNEAQ in the germline V gene. The CDR3 is 13 amino acids. The ends lost 4 bases at V and 8 bases at J; junction bases unmatched: 2. CDR3 in amino acids: CASSSQGAEKLFF. The CDR3 coding sequence is TGTGCCAGCAGCTCACAGGGGGCGGAAAAACTGTTTTTT. Filled out from reference TRBV7-8 and TRBJ1-4, the complete variable domain reads GAGVSQSPRYKVAKRGQDVALRCDPISGHVSLFWYQQALGQGPEFLTYFQNEAQLDKSGLPSDRFFAERPEGSVSTLKIQRTQQEDSAVYLCASSSQGAEKLFFGSGTQLSVL.

This clonotype was observed at least ten times. The V call is TRBV20-1, the J call TRBJ1-5; the match to TRBD1 covers 10 bases. J was trimmed by 4 bases and V by 8 bases; bases with no gene match: 5. Per the germline V gene, CDR1 is DFQATT and CDR2 is SNEGSKA (reference sequence). This CDR3 spans 13 amino acids. CDR3 region: CSMRQGANQPQHF. CDR3 sequence (DNA): TGCAGTATGAGACAGGGGGCGAATCAGCCCCAGCATTTT.